The 15 T cell receptor beta chains listed next were all sequenced from one sample in a study of T cell changes during pregnancy in multiple sclerosis (dated by TCRdb to between 2018 and 2021). The library was made by the immunoSEQ multiplex PCR assay. Sourced from immuneACCESS, this table was stored by TCRdb with only in-frame sequences that have V and J called. A share of the clones is absent; for the studies checked, an unresolved V gene accounts for under half, and the remainder has no known explanation. The table for this sample lists 45,000 to 60,000 clones; about 93% of them were counted only once. The ten most abundant clones make up around 0.61% of the sample. The sequences come from CD4+ T cells from peripheral blood mononuclear cells, collected after pregnancy. The receptors stem from a female donor in good health, enrolled as a control in a pregnancy study.

The J gene is TRBJ1-1, the V gene TRBV5-6; 7 bases agree with TRBD1. The V gene end was trimmed by 1 base and the J gene end by 4 bases; junction bases not matched to a gene: 4. CDR1 and CDR2 (germline): SGHDT, YYEEEE. The CDR3 sequence is 14 residues long. The CDR3 loop reads CASSLRGPGTEAFF. CDR3 coding DNA: TGTGCCAGCAGCTTGAGGGGGCCGGGCACTGAAGCTTTCTTT.

The chain links TRBV2 to TRBJ2-2, with D possibly TRBD1 on 5 matching bases. Germline loops: CDR1 SNHLY, CDR2 FYNNEI. With 2 bases removed from V and 7 bases from J, the gap between germline ends came to 8 bases. CDR3 size: 13 residues. The CDR3 DNA follows: TGTGCCAGCAGTGAAACAAGGGGCGGGGAGCTGTTTTTT. Its translation is CASSETRGGELFF.

The CDR3 region is CASRHLTGSSGNTIYF. The CDR3 DNA reads as TGTGCCAGCCGCCATCTGACAGGTTCCTCTGGAAACACCATATATTTT. The genes are TRBV19 and TRBJ1-3, with D possibly being TRBD1 (6 bases). Germline values: CDR1 LNHDA, CDR2 SQIVND (reference sequence). This CDR3 region has 16 residues. The V end lost 9 bases, the J end lost 0 bases, and 18 bases lay between the germline ends.

V gene TRBV10-1 combines with J gene TRBJ2-3, with D possibly TRBD2 on 6 matching bases. The CDR3 consists of 13 residues. Per germline, CDR1 WNHNN and CDR2 SYGVQD (reference sequence). The V end lost 10 bases, the J end lost 8 bases, and 19 bases lay between the germline ends. The CDR3 bases are TGCGCCACAAAGGGACTGGACGAAGGTACGCAGTATTTT. Protein sequence: CATKGLDEGTQYF.

The J gene is TRBJ2-2, the V gene TRBV19; 7 bases are a match to TRBD1. Looked up from germline, CDR1 is LNHDA and CDR2 is SQIVND (reference sequence). The CDR3 is made up of 15 amino acids. J lost 1 base, V lost 9 bases, and 8 bases had no gene match. The CDR3 region is CASKTGTVNTGELFF. As DNA, the CDR3 is TGTGCCAGCAAAACCGGGACAGTGAACACCGGGGAGCTGTTTTTT.

The chain uses TRBV7-9 and TRBJ2-3, with 9 nucleotides matching TRBD2. This CDR3 has 15 residues. The V and J ends lost 1 base and 1 base, in that order; junction bases with no gene match: 0. Germline V gene lookup returns CDR1 SEHNR and CDR2 FQNEAQ (reference sequence). The CDR3 nucleotides read TGTGCCAGCAGCTTAGGACTAGCGGGCACAGATACGCAGTATTTT. Translation gives CASSLGLAGTDTQYF.

This chain connects TRBV6-5 to TRBJ2-2; D is possibly TRBD1 (6 bases). The CDR3 consists of 13 residues. The V gene's germline CDR1 is MNHEY and CDR2 SVGAGI. Trimming left V 6 bases short and J 1 base short, with 6 bases between. CDR3 coding DNA: TGTGCCAGCAGCAGGGGGAACACCGGGGAGCTGTTTTTT. The encoded protein is CASSRGNTGELFF.

This sequence joins TRBV4-2 and TRBJ2-5; 11 bases are shared with TRBD2. The J segment lost 5 bases and the V segment lost 1 base, leaving 3 bases of the junction unmatched. Germline-derived CDR1 and CDR2 are LGHNA and YNFKEQ. The CDR3 totals 15 residues. CDR3 sequence (DNA): TGTGCCAGCAGCCAAGTAGCGGGAGGGGATGAGACCCAGTACTTC. Protein product: CASSQVAGGDETQYF.

V gene TRBV29-1 combines with J gene TRBJ2-1, with a tentative D call TRBD1 (6 bases). Per germline, CDR1 SQVTM and CDR2 ANQGSEA. V was cut by 8 bases and J by 5 bases, with 13 bases left in between. The CDR3 covers 12 residues. Written as DNA, the CDR3 is TGCAGCACTAGACCAGGGGACAATGAGCAGTTCTTC. Amino acids: CSTRPGDNEQFF.

V and J are TRBV19 and TRBJ1-1; D is unresolved. Germline assignment: CDR1 LNHDA and CDR2 SQIVND (reference sequence). CDR3 size: 12 residues. V lost 6 bases and J 2 bases, leaving 7 bases between the germline ends. CDR3 amino acids: CASSQVNTEAFF. The CDR3 nucleotides read TGTGCCAGTAGCCAGGTCAACACTGAAGCTTTCTTT.

The rearrangement links TRBV2 to TRBJ2-7, with D possibly matching TRBD1 (6 bases). The CDR3 consists of 18 residues. The V gene's germline CDR1 is SNHLY and CDR2 FYNNEI. The V gene lost 6 bases and the J gene lost 1 base, with 25 bases spanning the gap. The chain's CDR3 is CASRKIQGSSEPSYEQYF. The DNA for the CDR3 is TGTGCCAGCAGAAAAATACAGGGTTCAAGTGAACCATCCTACGAGCAGTACTTC. Complete variable domain (other parts from reference TRBV2 and TRBJ2-7): EPEVTQTPSHQVTQMGQEVILRCVPISNHLYFYWYRQILGQKVEFLVSFYNNEISEKSEIFDDQFSVERPDGSNFTLKIRSTKLEDSAMYFCASRKIQGSSEPSYEQYFGPGTRLTVT.

The chain links TRBV14 to TRBJ2-2; TRBD1 is a possible D gene (6 bases). V lost 1 base, J lost 1 base, and 13 bases lay in between. The V gene's germline CDR1 is SGHDN and CDR2 FVKESK. The CDR3 has 17 residues. CDR3 nucleotide sequence: TGTGCCAGCAGCCAAGTACGGACAGCCTGGAACACCGGGGAGCTGTTTTTT. Protein product: CASSQVRTAWNTGELFF.

This chain links TRBV18 with TRBJ1-1; 11 bases align to TRBD1. J was trimmed by 1 base and V by 3 bases; bases with no gene match: 4. The CDR3 consists of 16 residues. From germline, CDR1 is KGHSH and CDR2 LQKENI. CDR3 coding DNA: TGTGCCAGCTCACCCAGGACAGGGGGCTCGAACACTGAAGCTTTCTTT. It yields the protein CASSPRTGGSNTEAFF. Supplemented by reference TRBV18 and TRBJ1-1, the full variable domain reads NAGVMQNPRHLVRRRGQEARLRCSPMKGHSHVYWYRQLPEEGLKFMVYLQKENIIDESGMPKERFSAEFPKEGPSILRIQQVVRGDSAAYFCASSPRTGGSNTEAFFGQGTRLTVV.

This clone occurred once. This CDR3 is CASSSTGTPTDTQYF. In DNA, the CDR3 is TGTGCCAGCAGCTCGACCGGGACACCAACAGATACGCAGTATTTT. The rearrangement uses TRBV5-6 and TRBJ2-3, with a tentative D call TRBD1 (6 bases). V lost 3 bases, J lost 3 bases, and 14 bases lay in between. This CDR3 is 15 amino acids long. Per the germline V gene, CDR1 is SGHDT and CDR2 is YYEEEE.

V and J are TRBV2 and TRBJ1-6; 7 nucleotides match TRBD1. This CDR3 is 18 amino acids long. The J segment lost 4 bases and the V segment lost 5 bases, leaving 14 bases of the junction unmatched. Germline loops: CDR1 SNHLY, CDR2 FYNNEI. The CDR3 nucleotides read TGTGCCAGCAGTCCCGCCCGACAGGGTTTAAATTATAATTCACCCCTCCACTTT. This translates into CASSPARQGLNYNSPLHF. The variable domain in full, with the rest retrieved from reference TRBV2 and TRBJ1-6, is EPEVTQTPSHQVTQMGQEVILRCVPISNHLYFYWYRQILGQKVEFLVSFYNNEISEKSEIFDDQFSVERPDGSNFTLKIRSTKLEDSAMYFCASSPARQGLNYNSPLHFGNGTRLTVT.